The 14 T cell receptor beta chains presented below share a single source sample, sequenced in a study of CD4+ T cells in melanoma. Assay used: immunoSEQ multiplex PCR; TCRdb lists only in-frame clones, some missing. The sample yields 12,000 to 15,000 clones, about 60% seen once. The specimen was cells from a culture (not recorded whether cultured in vitro). The receptors were sampled from a human donor with melanoma.

The V and J genes are TRBV10-3 and TRBJ2-3, with a possible D match to TRBD2 (5 bases). The V and J ends lost 3 bases and 0 bases respectively, with 10 bases between them. CDR3 length: 15 amino acids. Germline lookup yields CDR1 ENHRY and CDR2 SYGVKD. The CDR3 loop is CAISDERTSTDTQYF. The CDR3 DNA sequence: TGTGCCATCAGTGATGAGCGGACTAGCACAGATACGCAGTATTTT.

This clone turned up a few times. The J gene is TRBJ2-7, the V gene TRBV5-4, with a possible D match to TRBD1 (6 bases). Trimming took off 0 bases at V and 0 bases at J, with 7 bases between the two ends. The length of the CDR3 is 14 residues. Germline CDR1 is SGHNT and CDR2 is YYREEE (reference sequence). The CDR3 protein is CASSLGQDSYEQYF. The CDR3 DNA reads as TGTGCCAGCAGCTTGGGACAGGACTCCTACGAGCAGTACTTC. Filled out from reference TRBV5-4 and TRBJ2-7, the complete variable domain reads ETGVTQSPTHLIKTRGQQVTLRCSSQSGHNTVSWYQQALGQGPQFIFQYYREEENGRGNFPPRFSGLQFPNYSSELNVNALELDDSALYLCASSLGQDSYEQYFGPGTRLTVT.

The genes are TRBV4-2 and TRBJ1-1, with D hard to call. The CDR3 is 13 residues long. Germline V gene data show CDR1 as LGHNA and CDR2 as YNFKEQ. V gave up 5 bases and J gave up 3 bases, with 10 bases separating them. Here the CDR3 reads CASSSDDYTEAFF. The CDR3 bases are TGTGCCAGCAGCTCGGACGATTACACTGAAGCTTTCTTT.

The gene calls are TRBV5-1 and TRBJ2-1, with 8 positions matching TRBD2. Per germline, CDR1 SGHRS and CDR2 YFSETQ. CDR3 length: 14 amino acids. The V segment lost 7 bases and the J segment 5 bases; nucleotides outside the gene matches: 8. CDR3 DNA sequence: TGCGCCAGCCGTTTAGCGGGGCGAAACAATGAGCAGTTCTTC. Translation gives CASRLAGRNNEQFF.

The chain joins TRBV6-5 to TRBJ2-7; 10 bases line up with TRBD1. This CDR3 comprises 16 residues. Germline CDR1 and CDR2: MNHEY and SVGAGI. J gave up 2 bases and V 2 bases, and 6 bases lay outside the gene matches. The chain's CDR3 is CASSYTGTGVTYEQYF. CDR3 bases: TGTGCCAGCAGTTACACCGGGACAGGGGTCACCTACGAGCAGTACTTC.

The chain combines TRBV13 with TRBJ1-6; no definite D call. Between the trimmed V and J ends, which lost 0 bases and 8 bases, there was a span of 8 bases. Germline V gene sequence: CDR1 PRHDT, CDR2 FYEKMQ (reference sequence). The CDR3 has 14 residues. The CDR3 is CASSLGNGDSPLHF. The CDR3, as DNA: TGTGCCAGCAGCTTAGGGAATGGGGATTCACCCCTCCACTTT.

V and J are TRBV7-9 and TRBJ2-7; D is possibly TRBD2 (5 bases). This CDR3 is 13 amino acids long. Germline CDR1 and CDR2: SEHNR and FQNEAQ (reference sequence). Trimming stripped 3 bases from V and 3 bases from J, with 9 bases between. CDR3 coding DNA: TGTGCCAGCAGCTTGAGGGTCGACTACGAGCAGTACTTC. Translated: CASSLRVDYEQYF.

This chain uses TRBV11-2 with TRBJ2-1; 10 bases fit TRBD2. The junction had 5 bases not matched to a gene; V was cut back by 3 bases and J by 6 bases. This CDR3 comprises 15 residues. Germline assignment: CDR1 SGHAT and CDR2 FQNNGV. The CDR3 region is CASSFSGGLVNEQFF. The CDR3 DNA is TGTGCCAGCAGCTTTAGCGGGGGGTTAGTCAATGAGCAGTTCTTC.

The CDR3 loop is CASSLGDRLGTEAFF. For the CDR3, the DNA is TGTGCCAGCAGCTTGGGAGACAGGCTAGGCACTGAAGCTTTCTTT. This chain uses TRBV5-5 with TRBJ1-1; D possibly corresponds to TRBD1 (6 bases). Germline CDR1 is SGHKS and CDR2 is YYEKEE (reference sequence). The ends were cut back, 0 bases at V and 4 bases at J, with 13 bases in the middle. The CDR3 consists of 15 residues. The full variable domain, with the rest looked up from reference TRBV5-5 and TRBJ1-1, is DAGVTQSPTHLIKTRGQQVTLRCSPISGHKSVSWYQQVLGQGPQFIFQYYEKEERGRGNFPDRFSARQFPNYSSELNVNALLLGDSALYLCASSLGDRLGTEAFFGQGTRLTVV.

In this sample, this clone turned up a few times. The rearrangement links TRBV6-6 to TRBJ1-1; D is unclear. The CDR3 runs 12 residues. CDR1 is MNHNY and CDR2 is SVGAGI in the germline V gene (reference sequence). The V end lost 5 bases, the J end lost 2 bases, and 6 bases lay between the germline ends. The CDR3, as DNA: TGTGCCAGCAGTCCCTCTAACACTGAAGCTTTCTTT. This codes for CASSPSNTEAFF.

The V gene is TRBV5-1, the J gene TRBJ2-3; D remains unclear. The CDR3 length is 14 residues. Germline V gene sequence: CDR1 SGHRS, CDR2 YFSETQ. V lost 0 bases and J 0 bases, leaving 5 bases between the germline ends. Here the CDR3 reads CASSLGHSTDTQYF. CDR3 nucleotide sequence: TGCGCCAGCAGCTTGGGACACAGCACAGATACGCAGTATTTT. Full variable domain (missing parts from reference TRBV5-1 and TRBJ2-3): KAGVTQTPRYLIKTRGQQVTLSCSPISGHRSVSWYQQTPGQGLQFLFEYFSETQRNKGNFPGRFSGRQFSNSRSEMNVSTLELGDSALYLCASSLGHSTDTQYFGPGTRLTVL.

The chain employs TRBV30 and TRBJ1-3; D is uncertain. The CDR3 has 17 amino acids. Trimming stripped 0 bases from V and 1 base from J, with 16 bases between. The germline V gene encodes CDR1 GTSNPN and CDR2 SVGIG (reference sequence). The CDR3 spells CAWSVWRGPGSGNTIYF. The CDR3 coding sequence is TGTGCCTGGAGTGTATGGCGAGGACCAGGTTCTGGAAACACCATATATTTT.

This clone was seen only a few times. This CDR3 is also generated by other DNA sequences in the sample. The chain couples TRBV2 to TRBJ2-7; the D is unclear. Germline CDR1 and CDR2: SNHLY and FYNNEI. The CDR3 has 13 residues. V lost 4 bases, J lost 1 base, and 8 bases lay in between. The CDR3 protein is CASSVPLSYEQYF. CDR3 nucleotide sequence: TGTGCCAGCAGTGTTCCTCTTTCCTACGAGCAGTACTTC.

The chain combines TRBV5-4 with TRBJ2-1; tentatively, D is TRBD1 (6 bases). CDR3 length equals 17 residues. The germline V and J ends were trimmed by 4 bases and 8 bases, with 25 bases remaining between them. CDR1 and CDR2 from the germline V gene are SGHNT and YYREEE (reference sequence). This CDR3 reads CASSPRVVGTKRDEQFF. The CDR3, as DNA: TGTGCCAGCAGCCCTCGGGTGGTGGGGACAAAACGCGATGAGCAGTTCTTC.